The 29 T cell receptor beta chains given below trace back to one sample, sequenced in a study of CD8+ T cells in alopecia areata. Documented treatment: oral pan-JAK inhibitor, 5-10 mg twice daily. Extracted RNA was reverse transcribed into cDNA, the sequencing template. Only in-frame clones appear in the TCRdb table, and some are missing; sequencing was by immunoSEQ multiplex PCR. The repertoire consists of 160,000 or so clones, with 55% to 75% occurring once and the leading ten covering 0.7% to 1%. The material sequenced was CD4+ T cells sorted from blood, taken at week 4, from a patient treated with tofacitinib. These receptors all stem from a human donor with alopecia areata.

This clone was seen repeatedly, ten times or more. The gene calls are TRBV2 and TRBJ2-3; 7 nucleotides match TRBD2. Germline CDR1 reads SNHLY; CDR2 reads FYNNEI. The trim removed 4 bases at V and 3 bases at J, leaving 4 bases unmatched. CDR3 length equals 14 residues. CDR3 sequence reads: CASSAPRGTDTQYF. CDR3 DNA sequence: TGTGCCAGCAGTGCCCCGCGGGGGACAGATACGCAGTATTTT. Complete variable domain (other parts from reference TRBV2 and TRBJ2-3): EPEVTQTPSHQVTQMGQEVILRCVPISNHLYFYWYRQILGQKVEFLVSFYNNEISEKSEIFDDQFSVERPDGSNFTLKIRSTKLEDSAMYFCASSAPRGTDTQYFGPGTRLTVL.

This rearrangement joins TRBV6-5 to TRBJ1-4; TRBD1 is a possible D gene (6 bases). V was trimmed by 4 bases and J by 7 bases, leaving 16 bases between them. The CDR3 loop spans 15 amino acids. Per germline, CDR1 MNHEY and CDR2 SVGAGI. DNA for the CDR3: TGTGCCAGCAGTTCCGTAGGGGGGGGATCTGAAAAACTGTTTTTT. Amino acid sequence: CASSSVGGGSEKLFF.

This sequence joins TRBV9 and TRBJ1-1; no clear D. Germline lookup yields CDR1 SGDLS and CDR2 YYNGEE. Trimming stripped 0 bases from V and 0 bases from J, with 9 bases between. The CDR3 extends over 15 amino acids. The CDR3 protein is CASSVGGQLNTEAFF. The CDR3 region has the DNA TGTGCCAGCAGCGTAGGCGGGCAGCTGAACACTGAAGCTTTCTTT.

The CDR3 reads CASSLANKGLNGYTF. For the CDR3, the DNA is TGTGCCAGCAGCTTGGCCAATAAGGGATTGAATGGCTACACCTTC. The chain combines TRBV5-6 with TRBJ1-2; no clear D gene. The V gene lost 0 bases and the J gene lost 6 bases, with 15 bases spanning the gap. This CDR3 is built from 15 residues. The germline gives CDR1 SGHDT, CDR2 YYEEEE.

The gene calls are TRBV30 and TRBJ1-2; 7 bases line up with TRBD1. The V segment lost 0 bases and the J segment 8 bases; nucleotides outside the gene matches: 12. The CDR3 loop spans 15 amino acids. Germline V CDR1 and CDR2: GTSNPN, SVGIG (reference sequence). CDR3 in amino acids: CAWSVLAGGSNGYTF. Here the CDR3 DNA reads TGTGCCTGGAGTGTCTTGGCAGGGGGTAGTAACGGCTACACCTTC.

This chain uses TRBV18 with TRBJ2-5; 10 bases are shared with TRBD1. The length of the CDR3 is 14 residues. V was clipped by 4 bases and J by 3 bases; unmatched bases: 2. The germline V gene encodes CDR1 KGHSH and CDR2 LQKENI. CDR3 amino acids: CASSRGQGKETQYF. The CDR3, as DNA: TGTGCCAGCTCACGGGGACAGGGGAAAGAGACCCAGTACTTC.

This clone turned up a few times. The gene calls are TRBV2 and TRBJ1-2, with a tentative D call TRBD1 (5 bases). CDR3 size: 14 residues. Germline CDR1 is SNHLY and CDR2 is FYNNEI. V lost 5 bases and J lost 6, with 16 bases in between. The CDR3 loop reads CASSYTRGENGYTF. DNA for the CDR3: TGTGCCAGCAGTTATACAAGGGGAGAGAATGGCTACACCTTC.

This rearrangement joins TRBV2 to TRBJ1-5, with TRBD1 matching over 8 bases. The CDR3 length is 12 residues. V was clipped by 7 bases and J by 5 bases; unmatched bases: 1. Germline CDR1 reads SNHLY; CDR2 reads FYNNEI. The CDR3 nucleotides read TGTGCCAGCACGACAGGGGATCAGCCCCAGCATTTT. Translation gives CASTTGDQPQHF.

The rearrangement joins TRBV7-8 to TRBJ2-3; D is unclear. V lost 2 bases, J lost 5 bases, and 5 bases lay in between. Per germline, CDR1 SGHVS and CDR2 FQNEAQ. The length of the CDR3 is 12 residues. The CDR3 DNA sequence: TGTGCCAGCAGCTTAAGTAAAGATACGCAGTATTTT. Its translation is CASSLSKDTQYF.

The CDR3 nucleotides are TGTGCCAGCAGTTTGAATGATGGGAGAGAGACCCAGTACTTC. Translated, it gives CASSLNDGRETQYF. The V and J genes are TRBV27 and TRBJ2-5, with D possibly TRBD2 on 5 matching bases. CDR1 and CDR2 from the germline V gene are MNHEY and SMNVEV (reference sequence). V shed 3 bases and J shed 4 bases, with 12 bases lying between them. CDR3 length: 14 residues.

The CDR3 loop is CASSVAGGQGPQYF. CDR3 DNA: TGTGCCAGCAGCGTAGCTGGGGGACAGGGACCCCAGTACTTC. This chain links TRBV9 with TRBJ2-5; TRBD1 matches at 9 bases. V was pared by 0 bases and J by 9 bases, with 6 bases of the junction left unmatched. Germline CDR1 and CDR2: SGDLS and YYNGEE. This CDR3 comprises 14 residues.

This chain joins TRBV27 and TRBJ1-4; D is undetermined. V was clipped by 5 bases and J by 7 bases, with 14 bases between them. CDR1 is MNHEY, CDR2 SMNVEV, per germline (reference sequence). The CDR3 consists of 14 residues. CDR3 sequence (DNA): TGTGCCAGCAGTGATTCGGGGTCTGGTGAAAAACTGTTTTTT. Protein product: CASSDSGSGEKLFF.

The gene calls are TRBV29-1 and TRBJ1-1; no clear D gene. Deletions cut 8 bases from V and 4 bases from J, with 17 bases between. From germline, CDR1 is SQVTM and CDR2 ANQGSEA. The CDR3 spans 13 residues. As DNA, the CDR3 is TGCAGCATACGGCCGGGAGGGAGCACTGAAGCTTTCTTT. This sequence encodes CSIRPGGSTEAFF.

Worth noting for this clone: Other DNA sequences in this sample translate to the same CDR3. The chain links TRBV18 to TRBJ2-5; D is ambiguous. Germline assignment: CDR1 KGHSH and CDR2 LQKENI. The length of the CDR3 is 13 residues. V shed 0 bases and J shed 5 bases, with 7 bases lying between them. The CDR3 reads CASSPPGRETQYF. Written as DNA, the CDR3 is TGTGCCAGCTCACCACCGGGTCGGGAGACCCAGTACTTC.

CDR3 DNA: TGTGCCTGGAGTCCTACAGTTTATGGCTACACCTTC. Translating it yields CAWSPTVYGYTF. The chain links TRBV30 to TRBJ1-2; D gene unclear. The germline V gene has CDR1 GTSNPN and CDR2 SVGIG (reference sequence). The CDR3 sequence is 12 residues long. V gave up 2 bases and J gave up 5 bases, with 9 bases separating them.

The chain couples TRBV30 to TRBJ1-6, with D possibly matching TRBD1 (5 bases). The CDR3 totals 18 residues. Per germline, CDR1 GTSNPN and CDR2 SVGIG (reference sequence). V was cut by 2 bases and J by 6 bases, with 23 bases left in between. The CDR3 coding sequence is TGTGCCTGGAGTCTTCGGGGCCTATCGACGGGGGGTAATTCACCCCTCCACTTT. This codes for CAWSLRGLSTGGNSPLHF.

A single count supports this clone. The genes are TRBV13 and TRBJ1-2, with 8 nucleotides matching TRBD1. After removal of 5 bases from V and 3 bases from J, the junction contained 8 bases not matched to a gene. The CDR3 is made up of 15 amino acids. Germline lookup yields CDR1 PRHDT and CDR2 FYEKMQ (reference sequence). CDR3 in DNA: TGTGCCAGCAGCCCCACGACAGGGGCTTACTATGGCTACACCTTC. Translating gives CASSPTTGAYYGYTF.

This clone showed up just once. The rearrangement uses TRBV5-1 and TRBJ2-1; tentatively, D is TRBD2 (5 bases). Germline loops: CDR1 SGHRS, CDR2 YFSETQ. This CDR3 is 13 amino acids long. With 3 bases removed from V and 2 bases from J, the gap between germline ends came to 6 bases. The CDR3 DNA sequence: TGCGCCAGCAGCTCCGGGACCTACAATGAGCAGTTCTTC. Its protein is CASSSGTYNEQFF.

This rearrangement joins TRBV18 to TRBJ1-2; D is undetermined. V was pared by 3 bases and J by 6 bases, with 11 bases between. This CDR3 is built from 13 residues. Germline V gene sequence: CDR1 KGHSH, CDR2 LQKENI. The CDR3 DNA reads TGTGCCAGCTCACCGGTTGGGAGAGATGGCTACACCTTC. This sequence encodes CASSPVGRDGYTF.

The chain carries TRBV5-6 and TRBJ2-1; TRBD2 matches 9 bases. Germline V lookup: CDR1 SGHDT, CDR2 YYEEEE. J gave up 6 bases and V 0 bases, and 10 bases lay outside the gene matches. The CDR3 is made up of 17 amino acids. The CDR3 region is CASSLAPSGVGPNEQFF. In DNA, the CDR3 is TGTGCCAGCAGCTTGGCCCCTAGCGGGGTCGGCCCCAATGAGCAGTTCTTC.

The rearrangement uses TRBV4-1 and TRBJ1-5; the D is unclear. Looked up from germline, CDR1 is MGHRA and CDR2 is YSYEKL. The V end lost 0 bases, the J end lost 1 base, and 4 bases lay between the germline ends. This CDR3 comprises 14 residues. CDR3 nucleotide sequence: TGCGCCAGCAGCCAAGATTGGAGCAATCAGCCCCAGCATTTT. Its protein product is CASSQDWSNQPQHF.

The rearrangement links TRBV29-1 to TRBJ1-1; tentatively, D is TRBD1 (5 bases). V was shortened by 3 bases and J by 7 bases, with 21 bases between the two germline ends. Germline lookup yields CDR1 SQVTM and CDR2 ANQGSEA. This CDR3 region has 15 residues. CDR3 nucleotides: TGCAGCGTTGAGGCAGGGTTGGATCCCAGCCTTGAAGCTTTCTTT. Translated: CSVEAGLDPSLEAFF.

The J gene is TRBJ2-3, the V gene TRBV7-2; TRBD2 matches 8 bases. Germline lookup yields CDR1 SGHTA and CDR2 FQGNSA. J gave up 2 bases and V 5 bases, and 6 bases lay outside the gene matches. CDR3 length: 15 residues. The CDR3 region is CASSHRGGLTDTQYF. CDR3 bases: TGTGCCAGCAGCCACCGGGGGGGCCTCACAGATACGCAGTATTTT.

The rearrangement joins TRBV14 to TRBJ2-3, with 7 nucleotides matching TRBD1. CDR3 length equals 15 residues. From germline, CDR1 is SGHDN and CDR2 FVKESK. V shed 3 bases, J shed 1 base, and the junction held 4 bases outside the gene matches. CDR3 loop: CASSQIDRGTDTQYF. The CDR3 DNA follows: TGTGCCAGCAGCCAGATCGACAGGGGCACAGATACGCAGTATTTT.

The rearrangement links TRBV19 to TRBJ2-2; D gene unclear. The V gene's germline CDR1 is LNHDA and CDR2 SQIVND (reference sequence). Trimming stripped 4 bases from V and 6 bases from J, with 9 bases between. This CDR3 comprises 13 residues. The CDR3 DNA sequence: TGTGCCAGTAGTACCATAGGCGCCGGGGAGCTGTTTTTT. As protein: CASSTIGAGELFF.

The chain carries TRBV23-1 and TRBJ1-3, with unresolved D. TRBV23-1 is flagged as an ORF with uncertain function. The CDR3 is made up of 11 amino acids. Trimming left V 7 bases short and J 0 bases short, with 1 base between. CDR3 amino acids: CASTSGNTIYF. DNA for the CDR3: TGCGCCAGCACCTCTGGAAACACCATATATTTT.

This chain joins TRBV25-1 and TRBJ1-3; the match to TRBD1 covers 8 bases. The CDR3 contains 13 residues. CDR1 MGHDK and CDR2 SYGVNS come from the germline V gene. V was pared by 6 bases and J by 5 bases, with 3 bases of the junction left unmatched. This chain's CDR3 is CASRGQGRNTIYF. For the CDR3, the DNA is TGTGCCAGCAGAGGACAGGGAAGAAACACCATATATTTT.

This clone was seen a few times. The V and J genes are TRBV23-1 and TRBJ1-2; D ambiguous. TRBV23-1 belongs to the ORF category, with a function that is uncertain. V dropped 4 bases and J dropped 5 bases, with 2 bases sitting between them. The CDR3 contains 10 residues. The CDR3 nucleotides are TGCGCCAGCAGTCCGTATGGCTACACCTTC. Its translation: CASSPYGYTF.

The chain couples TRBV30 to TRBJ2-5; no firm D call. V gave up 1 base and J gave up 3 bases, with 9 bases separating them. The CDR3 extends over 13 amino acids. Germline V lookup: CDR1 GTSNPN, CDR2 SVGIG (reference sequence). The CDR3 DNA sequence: TGTGCCTGGAGTGAGGGAACGGAAGAGACCCAGTACTTC. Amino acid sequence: CAWSEGTEETQYF.